Listed below are T cell receptor beta chains from one sample, sequenced in a study of T cell responses to AZD1222 COVID-19 vaccine. Data came from immunoSEQ multiplex PCR; TCRdb stores just in-frame clones and leaves some out. Here the sample spans about 85,000 clones, 91% being singletons. This material consisted of peripheral blood, taken 28 days after the second AZD1222 dose. The receptors derive from an adult who received the AZD1222 COVID-19 vaccine. CDR3s include the opening cysteine and the closing phenylalanine or tryptophan. D genes are given only for firm matches. Only part of the rows carry a size: once, few, many, or a class if the clone is expanded.

d_call	j_call	clone_size	v_call	cdr3_aa	cdr3_nt
.	TRBJ1-2	.	TRBV4-2	CASSQGQGIPGYTF	TGTGCCAGCAGCCAAGGCCAGGGGATCCCTGGCTACACCTTC
.	TRBJ1-6	few	TRBV28	CASNGGGYSPLHF	TGTGCCAGCAACGGCGGGGGGTACTCACCCCTCCACTTT
TRBD2	TRBJ2-7	.	TRBV28	CASSLGAGVYEQYF	TGTGCCAGCAGTTTAGGAGCGGGGGTCTACGAGCAGTACTTC
.	TRBJ2-6	.	TRBV19	CASSMSGGANVLTF	TGTGCCAGTAGTATGTCCGGTGGGGCCAACGTCCTGACTTTC
.	TRBJ1-1	once	TRBV9	CASSVGGRTEAFF	TGTGCCAGCAGCGTAGGGGGGAGGACTGAAGCTTTCTTT
.	TRBJ2-7	.	TRBV27	CASSFNLHEQYF	TGTGCCAGCAGTTTCAACCTCCACGAGCAGTACTTC
TRBD2	TRBJ2-7	.	TRBV9	CASSASGSQGYEQYF	TGTGCCAGCAGCGCCAGCGGGAGCCAGGGCTACGAGCAGTACTTC
TRBD2	TRBJ2-7	.	TRBV7-2	CASSLAGGNYEQYF	TGTGCCAGCAGCTTAGCGGGAGGGAACTACGAGCAGTACTTC
.	TRBJ1-6	.	TRBV10-3	CAIRGSDSPLHF	TGTGCCATCAGAGGGTCCGATTCACCCCTCCACTTT
.	TRBJ2-2	.	TRBV4-1	CASSQGAQGRTGELFF	TGCGCCAGCAGCCAAGGAGCTCAGGGACGCACCGGGGAGCTGTTTTTT
.	TRBJ2-7	.	TRBV7-9	CASSLSPGSMGYEQYF	TGTGCCAGCAGCTTATCACCAGGGAGTATGGGCTACGAGCAGTACTTC
.	TRBJ2-3	.	TRBV10-3	CAITPDSSDTQYF	TGTGCCATCACTCCGGACAGCTCAGATACGCAGTATTTT
.	TRBJ1-5	.	TRBV5-6	CASSFGQGNQPQHF	TGTGCCAGCAGCTTCGGGCAAGGCAATCAGCCCCAGCATTTT
.	TRBJ2-7	.	TRBV3-1/TRBV3-2	CASSQDDRRGEQYF	TGTGCCAGCAGCCAGGACGACAGACGTGGTGAGCAGTACTTC
.	TRBJ1-5	.	TRBV6-5	CASSTFTLSNQPQHF	TGTGCCAGCAGCACTTTTACACTGAGCAATCAGCCCCAGCATTTT
TRBD1	TRBJ2-7	.	TRBV18	CASSHPGGEQYF	TGTGCCAGCTCCCACCCAGGGGGCGAGCAGTACTTC
.	TRBJ1-1	.	TRBV7-2	CASSSPNRGFTEAFF	TGTGCCAGCAGCTCCCCAAATCGGGGGTTCACTGAAGCTTTCTTT
TRBD1	TRBJ1-2	.	TRBV6-2/TRBV6-3	CASSIQGGFGYTF	TGTGCCAGCAGTATACAGGGGGGATTTGGCTACACCTTC
TRBD1	TRBJ2-7	.	TRBV28	CASSTGQTYEQYF	TGTGCCAGCAGTACGGGACAGACCTACGAGCAGTACTTC
TRBD1	TRBJ1-6	.	TRBV5-1	CASSLPGQGLNSPLHF	TGCGCCAGCAGCTTGCCGGGACAGGGGCTTAATTCACCCCTCCACTTT
TRBD2	TRBJ2-1	.	TRBV29-1	CSVVWGGVGEQFF	TGCAGCGTTGTGTGGGGGGGTGTTGGAGAGCAGTTCTTC
.	TRBJ2-7	.	TRBV28	CASSLSIYEQYF	TGTGCCAGCAGTTTATCGATCTACGAGCAGTACTTC
.	TRBJ1-5	.	TRBV18	CASSPPGGGQPQHF	TGTGCCAGCTCACCACCAGGGGGTGGCCAGCCCCAGCATTTT
TRBD2	TRBJ2-7	.	TRBV19	CASSIGAGASYEQYF	TGTGCCAGTAGTATTGGGGCGGGAGCATCCTACGAGCAGTACTTC
.	TRBJ2-7	.	TRBV27	CASSYYFGGLSGEQYF	TGTGCCAGCAGTTACTACTTCGGGGGGCTATCGGGGGAGCAGTACTTC
TRBD2	TRBJ2-1	.	TRBV18	CASHPGLAGHEQFF	TGTGCCAGCCACCCGGGACTAGCGGGTCATGAGCAGTTCTTC
.	TRBJ1-2	.	TRBV6-5	CASTGDGLNYGYTF	TGTGCCAGCACCGGGGACGGACTTAACTATGGCTACACCTTC
TRBD2	TRBJ2-2	.	TRBV30	CAWSPLAGVAGELFF	TGTGCCTGGAGCCCACTAGCGGGAGTTGCCGGGGAGCTGTTTTTT
TRBD1	TRBJ1-5	.	TRBV13	CASSFGQGAGNQPQHF	TGTGCCAGCAGCTTCGGACAGGGTGCAGGCAATCAGCCCCAGCATTTT
.	TRBJ2-6	.	TRBV4-1	CASSQDRDQTGANVLTF	TGCGCCAGCAGCCAAGATCGCGACCAGACTGGGGCCAACGTCCTGACTTTC
.	TRBJ1-5	.	TRBV15	CATSSRPYQPQHF	TGTGCCACCAGCAGCCGCCCCTATCAGCCCCAGCATTTT